A single TCR beta chain is shown here with its context. Its cognate antigen is unknown. The CDR3 sequence is 12 residues long. The data stem from a study of T cells expressing NK-cell markers. Whole-study context: Each TCR beta repertoire originated in sorted T cells that were CD3+CD56+NKG2C+, CD3+CD56+NKG2C- or CD3+CD56-NKG2C+. The sequencing cohort of eight donors included seven HCMV-seropositive individuals and one seronegative individual. Study-level results: A few of the donors also had these clonotypes leading their CD3+CD56-NKG2C+ fraction.

5'RACE template switching with UMIs generated TCR beta cDNA. TCRdb reanalyzed the 5' RACE reads and collapses them to one entry per CDR3 protein, without DNA. The listing records roughly 450,000 distinct CDR3 sequences. V is TRBV12-3 or TRBV12-4 and J is TRBJ1-4; TCRdb returns TRBD1, unconfirmable since there is no DNA. This TCR was sampled from a woman aged 45-65 years in good health. The sequenced sample was blood T cells: a sorted CD56 or NKG2C T cell subset, CD4+ or CD8+ T cells, or bulk PBMC T cells (not recorded which). The CDR3 region is CASGGLREKLFF.